This is a list of T cell receptor beta chains from one sample in a study of technical replicates of blood from several donors. Produced via immunoSEQ multiplex PCR; TCRdb's table is partial and in-frame only. The sample lists 55,000 to 60,000 clones, 80% to 95% occurring once. Sequencing was done on a sample of PBMCs. Every receptor here comes from a human donor in good health. Some clones in this sample may be carry-over from other donors' samples. Both conserved end residues are part of each CDR3. The order of the fields is clone size, V gene, D gene, J gene, CDR3 DNA, CDR3 protein. A D gene is named only where the DNA matches it firmly. Only some rows state a clone size, as once, few, many or a class for expanded clones.

size: NA; V: TRBV20-1; D: NA; J: TRBJ2-5; DNA: TGCACCCCTGAGCTCGGGGAGACCCAGTACTTC; CDR3: CTPELGETQYF
size: NA; V: TRBV5-1; D: TRBD1; J: TRBJ2-7; DNA: TGCGCCAGCAGCACCGGACAGGGCTACGAGCAGTACTTC; CDR3: CASSTGQGYEQYF
size: NA; V: TRBV6-6; D: NA; J: TRBJ1-6; DNA: TGTGCCAGCAGACGGGACTATAGGAATTCACCCCTCCACTTT; CDR3: CASRRDYRNSPLHF
size: NA; V: TRBV4-2; D: TRBD1; J: TRBJ2-1; DNA: TGTGCCAGCAGCCAAGGTTACGGGACAGACTACAATGAGCAGTTCTTC; CDR3: CASSQGYGTDYNEQFF
size: NA; V: TRBV4-2; D: TRBD2; J: TRBJ2-1; DNA: TGTGCCAGCAGCCAAGCTTCCGGGACTAGCTCGTACAATGAGCAGTTCTTC; CDR3: CASSQASGTSSYNEQFF
size: once; V: TRBV30; D: NA; J: TRBJ1-2; DNA: TGTGCCTGGAGTGCACGGGTTGGCTACACCTTC; CDR3: CAWSARVGYTF
size: NA; V: TRBV4-3; D: NA; J: TRBJ2-7; DNA: TGCGCCAGCAGCCGGGACGGGGACGGGGGATACGAGCAGTACTTC; CDR3: CASSRDGDGGYEQYF
size: once; V: TRBV6-5; D: TRBD1; J: TRBJ1-1; DNA: TGTGCCAGCAGGTACTCAGGGGGCACTGAAGCTTTCTTT; CDR3: CASRYSGGTEAFF
size: NA; V: TRBV9; D: TRBD1; J: TRBJ1-1; DNA: TGTGCCAGCAGCCCCCAGGGGGCGCAGAACACTGAAGCTTTCTTT; CDR3: CASSPQGAQNTEAFF
size: once; V: TRBV7-9; D: TRBD2; J: TRBJ2-2; DNA: TGTGCCAGCAGCCCGGGACTAGCGGCGACCGGGGAGCTGTTTTTT; CDR3: CASSPGLAATGELFF
size: NA; V: TRBV7-9; D: NA; J: TRBJ2-2; DNA: TGTGCCAGCAATACCCTGGCGGGGAACACCGGGGAGCTGTTTTTT; CDR3: CASNTLAGNTGELFF
size: NA; V: TRBV11-3; D: NA; J: TRBJ2-7; DNA: TGTGCCAGCAGCTTCGGGGACGAGCAGTACTTC; CDR3: CASSFGDEQYF
size: NA; V: TRBV7-6; D: TRBD2; J: TRBJ2-3; DNA: TGTGCCAGCAGCTTACGACTAGCGGGGGAGATCACAGATACGCAGTATTTT; CDR3: CASSLRLAGEITDTQYF
size: NA; V: TRBV11-3; D: NA; J: TRBJ1-6; DNA: TGTGCCAGCAGTTCCGGTCCGTCCGAGGCCCTCCACTTT; CDR3: CASSSGPSEALHF
size: NA; V: TRBV5-5; D: NA; J: TRBJ2-1; DNA: TGTGCCAGCAGCTTACTACCACTGAATGAGCAGTTCTTC; CDR3: CASSLLPLNEQFF
size: NA; V: TRBV18; D: NA; J: TRBJ1-4; DNA: TGTGCCAGCTCACAACAGGGTGCAACTAATGAAAAACTGTTTTTT; CDR3: CASSQQGATNEKLFF
size: NA; V: TRBV27; D: TRBD2; J: TRBJ2-1; DNA: TGTGCCAGCAGTTTAGGGAGGTGGCCTAGCGGGGAAAATGAGCAGTTCTTC; CDR3: CASSLGRWPSGENEQFF
size: NA; V: TRBV9; D: NA; J: TRBJ2-1; DNA: TGTGCCAGCAGCGAACAGGGTTACTCCTACAATGAGCAGTTCTTC; CDR3: CASSEQGYSYNEQFF
size: NA; V: TRBV29-1; D: TRBD1; J: TRBJ2-1; DNA: TGCAGCGTTGAAGGACAGGGGTCATTCGATGAGCAGTTCTTC; CDR3: CSVEGQGSFDEQFF
size: NA; V: TRBV13; D: TRBD1; J: TRBJ2-7; DNA: TGTGCCAGCAGCCCCCGGGACAGGGGTTCCTACGAGCAGTACTTC; CDR3: CASSPRDRGSYEQYF
size: NA; V: TRBV29-1; D: NA; J: TRBJ2-1; DNA: TGCAGCGTTGAATTTCGGCTCCCCGGGAAGACGTACAATGAGCAGTTCTTC; CDR3: CSVEFRLPGKTYNEQFF
size: NA; V: TRBV9; D: NA; J: TRBJ2-3; DNA: TGTGCCAGCAGCGTAGCTAGGACTCCTAAGATAGATACGCAGTATTTT; CDR3: CASSVARTPKIDTQYF
size: NA; V: TRBV6-4; D: TRBD1; J: TRBJ1-4; DNA: TGTGCCAGCAGGGGACAGGGGAATGAAAAACTGTTTTTT; CDR3: CASRGQGNEKLFF
size: NA; V: TRBV11-2; D: NA; J: TRBJ2-7; DNA: TGTGCCAGCAGCCCTAGCTCCTACGAGCAGTACTTC; CDR3: CASSPSSYEQYF
size: NA; V: TRBV5-1; D: NA; J: TRBJ1-1; DNA: TGCGCCAGCAGCCCACAAGACTCGACGGGAAACACTGAAGCTTTCTTT; CDR3: CASSPQDSTGNTEAFF
size: NA; V: TRBV2; D: NA; J: TRBJ2-3; DNA: TGTGCCAGCAGTGAACAGGGTTGGGGTACAGATACGCAGTATTTT; CDR3: CASSEQGWGTDTQYF
size: NA; V: TRBV6-5; D: TRBD1; J: TRBJ1-6; DNA: TGTGCCAGCAGTTACTCGGGACAGGGCTCACCCCTCCACTTT; CDR3: CASSYSGQGSPLHF
size: NA; V: TRBV10-1; D: TRBD1; J: TRBJ2-5; DNA: TGCGCCACCGACCGGGACAGGGAGGACTTC; CDR3: CATDRDREDF
size: NA; V: TRBV18; D: TRBD1; J: TRBJ1-2; DNA: TGTGCCAGCTCACAGGGACAGCGAGACTACTATGGCTACACCTTC; CDR3: CASSQGQRDYYGYTF
size: NA; V: TRBV12-5; D: TRBD2; J: TRBJ2-1; DNA: TGTGCTAGTGGCGGACTAGCGGGATACAATGAGCAGTTCTTC; CDR3: CASGGLAGYNEQFF
size: NA; V: TRBV30; D: NA; J: TRBJ1-5; DNA: TGTGCCTGGAGTGTACCCCCGGGGCCCCAGCATTTT; CDR3: CAWSVPPGPQHF
size: NA; V: TRBV10-1; D: NA; J: TRBJ1-2; DNA: TGCGCCAGCAGTGAGGACACCAGGTACTATGGCTACACCTTC; CDR3: CASSEDTRYYGYTF
size: NA; V: TRBV2; D: TRBD1; J: TRBJ1-5; DNA: TGTGCCAGCACTGAGGACAGGGGAAGCAATCAGCCCCAGCATTTT; CDR3: CASTEDRGSNQPQHF
size: NA; V: TRBV10-3; D: TRBD1; J: TRBJ2-5; DNA: TGTGCCATCAGTACGGGACAGGGCGAGACCCAGTACTTC; CDR3: CAISTGQGETQYF
size: NA; V: TRBV11-2; D: TRBD1; J: TRBJ2-7; DNA: TGTGCCAGCAGTTCCGGACAGGGGGCTTTTTACGAGCAGTACTTC; CDR3: CASSSGQGAFYEQYF
size: NA; V: TRBV4-2; D: NA; J: TRBJ1-3; DNA: TGTGCCAGCGGCAGGGGTTTCTCTGGAAACACCATATATTTT; CDR3: CASGRGFSGNTIYF
size: NA; V: TRBV7-2; D: NA; J: TRBJ1-2; DNA: TGTGCCAGCAGCTTATTTGTTGGGGACTTCGGTGGCTACACCTTC; CDR3: CASSLFVGDFGGYTF
size: NA; V: TRBV2; D: TRBD2; J: TRBJ2-7; DNA: TGTGCCAGCATGGGGAGGAGCGGGGGGGCTGGAGAGCAGTACTTC; CDR3: CASMGRSGGAGEQYF
size: once; V: TRBV6-5; D: TRBD1; J: TRBJ1-1; DNA: TGTGCCAGCAGTTACTCACGGACAGGGAGCGGCACTGAAGCTTTCTTT; CDR3: CASSYSRTGSGTEAFF
size: NA; V: TRBV7-2; D: TRBD2; J: TRBJ2-3; DNA: TGTGCCAGCAGCTTAGCGACTAGCGGGACCACAGATACGCAGTATTTT; CDR3: CASSLATSGTTDTQYF